The source of this T cell receptor (beta chain) is a study of T-cell memory formation after mild COVID-19. Study-wide results and caveats: Contracting CD4+ clones were located mainly in CM and EM, and CD8+ clones in EMRA. The appearance of some responding clones in pre-infection memory suggested that cross-reactive memory joined.

Trimming cost V 3 bases and J 5 bases, with 8 bases left between them. The CDR3 is 13 residues long. In its sample, this clonotype was seen a few times. Its antigen remains unidentified. TCRdb analysed the 5' RACE reads with MiXCR anew, one entry per CDR3 protein. The sample includes 470,000 or so distinct CDR3 sequences, about 23% of them seen just once. The rearrangement links TRBV12-3 or TRBV12-4 to TRBJ1-5; D is undetermined. The specimen sequenced was PBMCs or a T cell subset sorted from them (not recorded which). The receptor comes from an adult woman who had mild COVID-19 (a few samples of this study predate the infection). Cell type and time point are not known. The CDR3 coding sequence is TGTGCCAGCAGTTTCGGGCCTCATCAGCCCCAGCATTTT. It encodes CASSFGPHQPQHF.